The next 25 T cell receptor beta chains were all read from a single sample in a study of regulatory T cells in long-lasting Graves disease. Time point of the sample: newly diagnosed GD, antithyroid drugs for less than 3 months. There was RNA extracted from PBMCs, and the TCR library was made from it. Library construction for TCR beta used iRepertoire HTBI primers and Arm-PCR of CDR3 regions. In TCRdb, the multiplex PCR reads were re-called with MiXCR into one record per CDR3 protein. The data contain 250,000 to 400,000 distinct CDR3 sequences, over 15% of them singletons. This specimen was peripheral blood mononuclear cells (PBMCs), taken at new diagnosis, from a patient treated with antithyroid drugs. Receptors originate from a female donor with Graves disease.

This clonotype has ten or more counts. The CDR3: CSATSPLGGGEETQYF. CDR3 bases: TGCAGTGCTACGTCGCCTCTCGGGGGAGGAGAAGAGACCCAGTACTTC. This chain joins TRBV20-1 and TRBJ2-5; D is perhaps TRBD2 (6 bases). Germline lookup yields CDR1 DFQATT and CDR2 SNEGSKA (reference sequence). The V and J ends lost 4 bases and 3 bases respectively, with 21 bases between them. The length of the CDR3 is 16 residues.

Regarding this clonotype: Since a much larger clone is just one base distant, this may be a read error. The gene calls are TRBV10-3 and TRBJ2-7; TRBD2 is a possible D gene (6 bases). The DNA end is more similar to TRBJ2-5, so the J call may be wrong. The CDR3 spans 14 residues. The germline CDR1 and CDR2 sequences are ENHRY and SYGVKD. The DNA for the CDR3 is TGTGCCATCAGTGACGGGGGAGGTCTCGAGACCCAGTACTTC. Translation gives CAISDGGGLETQYF.

This clonotype was detected a few times. A far larger clone lies a single base away; this is likely a read error. The chain has TRBV11-2 and TRBJ2-4; weak D call: TRBD2 (6 bases). The better agreement between TRBJ2-1 and the DNA end casts doubt on the J call. The CDR3 loop spans 12 amino acids. Germline-derived CDR1 and CDR2 are SGHAT and FQNNGV. This chain's CDR3 is CASSLDRGTQFF. CDR3 in DNA: TGTGCCAGCAGCTTAGATCGCGGGACCCAGTTCTTC.

V and J are TRBV30 and TRBJ2-6, with no clear D. CDR1 GTSNPN and CDR2 SVGIG come from the germline V gene (reference sequence). This CDR3 region has 13 residues. As DNA, the CDR3 is TGTGTTTCCACACGCGCTGGGGCCAACGTCCTGACTTTC. Translating gives CVSTRAGANVLTF.

This clonotype has ten or more counts. The CDR3 loop reads CASSRERGGSYNEQFF. The DNA of the CDR3 is TGTGCCAGCAGCCGGGAACGGGGCGGGAGTTACAATGAGCAGTTCTTC. The chain links TRBV3-1 to TRBJ2-1, with 7 bases identical to TRBD2. There are 16 residues in the CDR3. Germline V gene lookup returns CDR1 LGHDT and CDR2 YNNKEL (reference sequence). After removal of 4 bases from V and 4 bases from J, the junction contained 10 bases not matched to a gene.

This clonotype came up many times. This chain uses TRBV28 with TRBJ2-7; D is uncertain. Germline values: CDR1 MDHEN, CDR2 SYDVKM. V was trimmed by 7 bases and J by 2 bases, leaving 9 bases between them. The CDR3 is 12 residues long. CDR3 DNA: TGTGCCAGCACAAACATAACCTACGAGCAGTACTTC. Translated, it gives CASTNITYEQYF.

Here the CDR3 DNA reads TGTGCCGGCGCGGATGGGGGCAGGACAGATACGCAGTATTTT. Its protein is CAGADGGRTDTQYF. This rearrangement joins TRBV27 to TRBJ2-3; tentative D call: TRBD1 (6 bases). This CDR3 is 14 amino acids long. Trimming cost V 11 bases and J 3 bases, with 18 bases left between them. The germline gives CDR1 MNHEY, CDR2 SMNVEV (reference sequence).

This clonotype was seen ten or more times. A junction end diverges from the germline sequence, so it may reflect a read error. V and J are TRBV12-3 or TRBV12-4 and TRBJ2-2, with no clear D. The CDR3 runs 13 residues. CDR3 loop: CASSYGYTGELFF. The CDR3 region has the DNA TGCGCCAGCAGCTACGGATACACCGGGGAGCTGTTTTTT.

Details on this clonotype: A much larger clone differs by one base, so this may be a read error. The V call is TRBV20-1, the J call TRBJ2-1; 7 bases fit TRBD1. The length of the CDR3 is 15 residues. Germline V CDR1 and CDR2: DFQATT, SNEGSKA (reference sequence). V was pared by 2 bases and J by 10 bases, with 14 bases of the junction left unmatched. DNA for the CDR3: TGCAGTGCTAGAACCACCGGGACAGATTCCTACGAGCAGTTCTTC. It encodes CSARTTGTDSYEQFF.

This clonotype occurred many times. The V call is TRBV30, the J call TRBJ1-1, with 7 nucleotides matching TRBD1. The CDR3 runs 13 residues. V gave up 2 bases and J gave up 1 base; unmatched junction bases: 1. Per germline, CDR1 GTSNPN and CDR2 SVGIG (reference sequence). The CDR3 DNA reads as TGTGCCTGGAGTAACAGGGGGAACACTGAAGCTTTCTTT. Its protein product is CAWSNRGNTEAFF. Based on the CDR3 plus reference TRBV30 and TRBJ1-1, the full variable domain is SQTIHQWPATLVQPVGSPLSLECTVEGTSNPNLYWYRQAAGRGLQLLFYSVGIGQISSEVPQNLSASRPQDRQFILSSKKLLLSDSGFYLCAWSNRGNTEAFFGQGTRLTVV.

This clonotype was recorded at least ten times. The CDR3 sequence is CSATPPLGGYTF. The CDR3, as DNA: TGCAGTGCTACCCCCCCTCTCGGGGGCTACACCTTC. V is TRBV20-1 and J is TRBJ1-2; D is undetermined. The germline V and J ends were trimmed by 4 bases and 8 bases, with 14 bases remaining between them. The CDR3 loop spans 12 amino acids. Germline values: CDR1 DFQATT, CDR2 SNEGSKA (reference sequence).

This clonotype appeared many times. This chain links TRBV28 with TRBJ1-2; 9 bases are shared with TRBD1. Germline values: CDR1 MDHEN, CDR2 SYDVKM. The CDR3 length is 13 residues. The J segment lost 8 bases and the V segment lost 2 bases, leaving 3 bases of the junction unmatched. This CDR3 is CASSLGTGSGYTF. In DNA, the CDR3 is TGTGCCAGCAGTTTAGGGACAGGGAGCGGCTACACCTTC.

This clonotype has just a few counts. The chain joins TRBV20-1 to TRBJ2-7; D is undetermined. The CDR3 spans 13 residues. V lost 3 bases, J lost 3 bases, and 12 bases lay in between. Germline V gives CDR1 DFQATT, CDR2 SNEGSKA (reference sequence). The CDR3 region is CSASGSRNYEQYF. The CDR3 nucleotides are TGCAGTGCTAGCGGATCCAGGAACTACGAGCAGTACTTC.

The genes are TRBV18 and TRBJ1-1, with a weak D call TRBD1 (6 bases). Germline assignment: CDR1 KGHSH and CDR2 LQKENI. Deletions cut 8 bases from V and 1 base from J, with 11 bases between. This CDR3 is built from 13 residues. Here the CDR3 reads CASLQGQNTEAFF. The CDR3 coding sequence is TGTGCCAGCCTCCAGGGGCAGAACACTGAAGCTTTCTTT.

This sequence joins TRBV5-1 and TRBJ2-1; 7 nucleotides agree with TRBD1. Trimming at V came to 3 bases and at J to 10 bases, leaving 7 bases not matched to a gene. CDR3 length equals 13 residues. Germline V gene data show CDR1 as SGHRS and CDR2 as YFSETQ. This chain's CDR3 is CASSSDRVGEQFF. The CDR3 bases are TGCGCCAGCAGCTCTGACAGGGTAGGAGAGCAGTTCTTC.

This sequence joins TRBV5-1 and TRBJ2-7; TRBD1 is a possible D gene (6 bases). The CDR3 runs 15 residues. The germline gives CDR1 SGHRS, CDR2 YFSETQ. The V gene lost 6 bases and the J gene lost 5 bases, with 21 bases spanning the gap. The DNA of the CDR3 is TGCGCCAGCACCCTGACGGGGACACCGTTAAACGAGCAGTACTTC. It yields the protein CASTLTGTPLNEQYF.

The chain has TRBV3-1 and TRBJ2-2; 14 bases agree with TRBD2. J lost 4 bases, V lost 0 bases, and 7 bases had no gene match. Germline loops: CDR1 LGHDT, CDR2 YNNKEL (reference sequence). The CDR3 has 19 amino acids. The CDR3 coding sequence is TGTGCCAGCAGCCAAGAGCGACTAGCGGGAGGGCCGAGCACCGGGGAGCTGTTTTTT. It translates to CASSQERLAGGPSTGELFF.

This clonotype was observed a handful of times. Since a much larger clone is just one base distant, this may be a read error. The rearrangement uses TRBV24-1 and TRBJ2-1; possible D gene TRBD2, 6 bases. Germline CDR1 is KGHDR and CDR2 is SFDVKD. This CDR3 contains 16 residues. V lost 4 bases and J 4 bases, leaving 16 bases between the germline ends. The CDR3: CATSESLTGVYNEQFF. The CDR3 DNA reads TGTGCCACCAGTGAATCTTTAACGGGAGTGTACAATGAGCAGTTCTTC.

The sample holds many counts of this clonotype. The rearrangement uses TRBV7-2 and TRBJ2-1; 7 nucleotides align to TRBD2. Germline V CDR1 and CDR2: SGHTA, FQGNSA. The CDR3 consists of 16 residues. V was pared by 7 bases and J by 2 bases, with 11 bases of the junction left unmatched. The CDR3 DNA reads TGTGCCAGCACCCCGGTGGGAGGGTTAGCCTACAATGAGCAGTTCTTC. Translated: CASTPVGGLAYNEQFF. The full variable domain, its missing parts supplied by reference TRBV7-2 and TRBJ2-1, is GAGVSQSPSNKVTEKGKDVELRCDPISGHTALYWYRQSLGQGLEFLIYFQGNSAPDKSGLPSDRFSAERTGGSVSTLTIQRTQQEDSAVYLCASTPVGGLAYNEQFFGPGTRLTVL.

This clonotype occurred many times. CDR3 nucleotides: TGTGCCAGCAGTGAAGGGTGGGCGGGTTACAATGAGCAGTTCTTC. Protein product: CASSEGWAGYNEQFF. This sequence joins TRBV6-4 and TRBJ2-1, with a weak D call TRBD2 (5 bases). The length of the CDR3 is 15 residues. Trimming pared 3 bases from V and 4 bases from J, leaving 13 bases between. Germline V CDR1 and CDR2: MRHNA, SNTAGT.

The J gene is TRBJ1-1, the V gene TRBV6-5; perhaps TRBD1 as D (5 bases). There are 15 residues in the CDR3. Germline V gene data show CDR1 as MNHEY and CDR2 as SVGAGI. The V end was cut by 2 bases, the J end by 0 bases, with 10 bases between. The CDR3 bases are TGTGCCAGCAGTTACGTCGGGGGGGTGAACACTGAAGCTTTCTTT. Translation: CASSYVGGVNTEAFF.

The rearrangement uses TRBV29-1 and TRBJ2-3; D may correspond to TRBD1 or TRBD2 (5 bases each). Trimming left V 4 bases short and J 2 bases short, with 13 bases between. The length of the CDR3 is 14 residues. Germline V gene lookup returns CDR1 SQVTM and CDR2 ANQGSEA. CDR3: CSVVDHGTTDTQYF. As DNA, the CDR3 is TGCAGCGTTGTGGACCATGGGACCACAGATACGCAGTATTTT.

This clonotype was counted many times. The J gene is TRBJ1-4, the V gene TRBV12-3 or TRBV12-4; D remains ambiguous. This CDR3 has 14 residues. Trimming pared 6 bases from V and 8 bases from J, leaving 16 bases between. CDR3 nucleotides: TGTGCCAGCAGCCCCAATTGGCCGAAGGAAAAACTGTTTTTT. Protein sequence: CASSPNWPKEKLFF.

The count of this clonotype is one. The chain is built from TRBV20-1 and TRBJ2-1; 7 bases match TRBD2. The CDR3 spans 14 residues. CDR1 and CDR2 from the germline V gene are DFQATT and SNEGSKA (reference sequence). Unmatched junction bases numbered 11, after V lost 5 bases and J lost 7 bases. CDR3 sequence: CSAGLGDSGNEQFF. CDR3 in DNA: TGCAGTGCTGGGCTGGGCGATAGCGGGAATGAGCAGTTCTTC.

The table lists this clonotype with a few counts. The V gene is TRBV19, the J gene TRBJ2-1; 11 bases match TRBD2. J lost 0 bases, V lost 6 bases, and 4 bases had no gene match. From germline, CDR1 is LNHDA and CDR2 SQIVND (reference sequence). The CDR3 is 16 amino acids. For the CDR3, the DNA is TGTGCCAGTAGGGGACTAGCGGAGAGCTCCTACAATGAGCAGTTCTTC. Translating gives CASRGLAESSYNEQFF.